This TCR beta chain emerged from a study of shared T cell receptors in the human thymus. This CDR3 is built from 17 residues. The junction had 5 bases not matched to a gene; V was cut back by 0 bases and J by 7 bases. Per germline, CDR1 SGHAT and CDR2 FQNNGV. Sequenced by immunoSEQ multiplex PCR; TCRdb stores in-frame clones only, minus some. The table includes some 720,000 clones, approximately 90% detected once. The same sample was also used in a study of human thymus T cells.

Sequencing was performed on thymocytes. J is TRBJ2-1 and V is TRBV11-2, with 14 bases identical to TRBD2. The clonotype comes from a boy in the first two years of life with a congenital heart defect. This CDR3 is CASSLDRRTSGRNEQFF. CDR3 sequence (DNA): TGTGCCAGCAGCTTAGATCGGAGGACTAGCGGGAGGAATGAGCAGTTCTTC.